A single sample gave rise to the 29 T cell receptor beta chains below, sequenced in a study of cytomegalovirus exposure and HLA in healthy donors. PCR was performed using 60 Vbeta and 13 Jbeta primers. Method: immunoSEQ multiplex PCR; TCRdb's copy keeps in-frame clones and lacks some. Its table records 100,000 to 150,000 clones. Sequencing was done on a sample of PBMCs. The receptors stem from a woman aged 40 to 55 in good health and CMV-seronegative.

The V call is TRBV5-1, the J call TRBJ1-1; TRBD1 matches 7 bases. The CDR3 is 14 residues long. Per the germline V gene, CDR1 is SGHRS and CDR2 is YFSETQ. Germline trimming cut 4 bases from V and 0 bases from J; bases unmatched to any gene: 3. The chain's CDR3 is CASSTGELNTEAFF. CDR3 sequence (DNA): TGCGCCAGCAGCACAGGGGAACTGAACACTGAAGCTTTCTTT.

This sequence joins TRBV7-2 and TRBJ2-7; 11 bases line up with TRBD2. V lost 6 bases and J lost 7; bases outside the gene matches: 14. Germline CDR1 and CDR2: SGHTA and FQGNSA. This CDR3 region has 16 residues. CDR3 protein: CASRKTRASGGFEQYF. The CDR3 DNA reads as TGTGCCAGCAGAAAAACTCGGGCTAGCGGGGGGTTTGAGCAGTACTTC.

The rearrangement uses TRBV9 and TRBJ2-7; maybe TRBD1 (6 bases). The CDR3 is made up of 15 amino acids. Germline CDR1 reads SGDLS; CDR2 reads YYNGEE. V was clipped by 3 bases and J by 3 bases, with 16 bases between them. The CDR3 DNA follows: TGTGCCAGCAGCGAACACAGGGATTCACGCTACGAGCAGTACTTC. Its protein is CASSEHRDSRYEQYF.

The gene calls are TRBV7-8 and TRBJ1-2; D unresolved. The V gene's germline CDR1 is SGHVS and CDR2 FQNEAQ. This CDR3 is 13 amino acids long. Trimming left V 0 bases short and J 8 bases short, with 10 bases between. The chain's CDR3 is CASSLASGLGYTF. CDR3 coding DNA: TGTGCCAGCAGCTTAGCGTCGGGGTTGGGCTACACCTTC.

CDR3 coding DNA: TGTGCCACCAGCAGAGGGCTAGCGGGGGGGCCGAATAATGAGCAGTTCTTC. As protein: CATSRGLAGGPNNEQFF. The chain carries TRBV15 and TRBJ2-1; 12 bases fit TRBD2. The junction had 8 bases not matched to a gene; V was cut back by 1 base and J by 7 bases. Per the germline V gene, CDR1 is LNHNV and CDR2 is YYDKDF (reference sequence). There are 17 residues in the CDR3.

CDR3 in amino acids: CALCGGSYEQYV. The CDR3 DNA is TGTGCCCTTTGCGGGGGCTCCTACGAGCAGTACGTC. This chain uses TRBV21-1 with TRBJ2-7; the D call in the table, TRBD2, was not verified against the DNA. TRBV21-1 has pseudogene status. The CDR3 totals 12 residues.

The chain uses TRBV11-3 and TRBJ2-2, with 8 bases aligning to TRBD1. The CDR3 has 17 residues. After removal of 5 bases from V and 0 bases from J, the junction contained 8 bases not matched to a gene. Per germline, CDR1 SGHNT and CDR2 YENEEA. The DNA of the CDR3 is TGTGCCAGCAGCCCTAGTTGGGACAGGACGAACACCGGGGAGCTGTTTTTT. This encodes CASSPSWDRTNTGELFF.

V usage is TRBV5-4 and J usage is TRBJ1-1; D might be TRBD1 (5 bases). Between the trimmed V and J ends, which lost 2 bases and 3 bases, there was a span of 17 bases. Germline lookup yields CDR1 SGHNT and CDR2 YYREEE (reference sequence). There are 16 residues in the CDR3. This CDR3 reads CASSLYQGRLHTEAFF. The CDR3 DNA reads TGTGCCAGCAGCTTATACCAGGGTAGGTTGCACACTGAAGCTTTCTTT.

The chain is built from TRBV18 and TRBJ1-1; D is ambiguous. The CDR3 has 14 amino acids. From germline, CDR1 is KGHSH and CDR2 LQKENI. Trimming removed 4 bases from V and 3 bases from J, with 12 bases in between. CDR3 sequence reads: CASSLSGVDTEAFF. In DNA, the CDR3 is TGTGCCAGCTCACTCAGTGGAGTGGACACTGAAGCTTTCTTT.

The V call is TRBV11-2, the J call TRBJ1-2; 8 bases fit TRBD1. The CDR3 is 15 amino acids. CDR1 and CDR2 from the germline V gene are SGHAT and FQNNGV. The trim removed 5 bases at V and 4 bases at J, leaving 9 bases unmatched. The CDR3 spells CASSTGTGFSYGYTF. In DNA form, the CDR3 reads TGTGCCAGCAGCACAGGGACAGGATTCAGCTATGGCTACACCTTC.

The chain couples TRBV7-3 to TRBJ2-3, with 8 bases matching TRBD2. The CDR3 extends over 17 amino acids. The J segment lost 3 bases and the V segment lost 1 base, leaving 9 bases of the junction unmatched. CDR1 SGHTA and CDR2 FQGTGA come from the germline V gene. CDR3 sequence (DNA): TGTGCCAGCAGCTTAATGAGGAGCGGGGGTTCGACAGATACGCAGTATTTT. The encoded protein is CASSLMRSGGSTDTQYF.

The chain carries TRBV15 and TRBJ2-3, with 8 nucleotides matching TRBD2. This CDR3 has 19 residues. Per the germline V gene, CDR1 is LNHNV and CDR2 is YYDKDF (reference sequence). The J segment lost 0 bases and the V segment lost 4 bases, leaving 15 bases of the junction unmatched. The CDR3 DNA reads TGTGCCACCAGCAAAAGCCCGGGACTAGTAGGACCTAGCACAGATACGCAGTATTTT. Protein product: CATSKSPGLVGPSTDTQYF.

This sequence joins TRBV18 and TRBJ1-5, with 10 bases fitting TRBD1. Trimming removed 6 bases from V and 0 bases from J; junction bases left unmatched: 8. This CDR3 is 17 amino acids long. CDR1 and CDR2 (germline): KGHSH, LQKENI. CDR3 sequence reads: CASSPGQGFYSNQPQHF. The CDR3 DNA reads TGTGCCAGCTCCCCGGGACAGGGGTTTTATAGCAATCAGCCCCAGCATTTT.

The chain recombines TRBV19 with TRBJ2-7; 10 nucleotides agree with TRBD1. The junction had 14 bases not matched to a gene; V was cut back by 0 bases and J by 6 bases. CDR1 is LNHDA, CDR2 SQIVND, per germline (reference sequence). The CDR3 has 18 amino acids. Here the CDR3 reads CASSIDPLTGTGEVEQYF. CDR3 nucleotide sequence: TGTGCCAGTAGTATAGATCCTTTGACCGGGACAGGGGAGGTCGAGCAGTACTTC.

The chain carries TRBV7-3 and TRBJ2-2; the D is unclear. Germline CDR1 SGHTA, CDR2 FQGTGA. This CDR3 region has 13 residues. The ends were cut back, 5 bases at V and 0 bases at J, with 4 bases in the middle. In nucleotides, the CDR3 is TGTGCCAGCAGCGCGGCGAACACCGGGGAGCTGTTTTTT. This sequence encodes CASSAANTGELFF.

DNA of the CDR3: TGTGCCAGCAGTAAGGACAGGGCGGACACCGGGGAGCTGTTTTTT. Residues: CASSKDRADTGELFF. V is TRBV6-6 and J is TRBJ2-2; 8 positions agree with TRBD1. This CDR3 has 15 amino acids. The V and J ends lost 5 bases and 3 bases, in that order; junction bases with no gene match: 5. Germline-derived CDR1 and CDR2 are MNHNY and SVGAGI (reference sequence).

The CDR3 bases are TGTGCCAGCAGCGAAAGGCAGGGGGACGAGCAGTACTTC. Translated: CASSERQGDEQYF. The V and J genes are TRBV11-3 and TRBJ2-7; the match to TRBD1 covers 7 bases. Germline CDR1 reads SGHNT; CDR2 reads YENEEA. With V trimmed by 5 bases and J by 5 bases, 6 bases remained unmatched. The CDR3 is 13 amino acids.

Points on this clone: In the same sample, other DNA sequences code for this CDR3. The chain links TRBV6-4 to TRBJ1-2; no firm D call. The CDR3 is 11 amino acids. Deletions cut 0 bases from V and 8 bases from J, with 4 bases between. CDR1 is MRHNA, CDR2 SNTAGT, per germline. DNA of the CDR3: TGTGCCAGCAGTGACTCGAGGGGCTACACCTTC. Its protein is CASSDSRGYTF.

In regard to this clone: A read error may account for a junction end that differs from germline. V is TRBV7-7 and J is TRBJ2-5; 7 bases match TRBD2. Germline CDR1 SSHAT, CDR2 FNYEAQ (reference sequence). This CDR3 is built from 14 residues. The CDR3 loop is CASSPRGTQETQYF. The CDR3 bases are TGTGCTAGCAGCCCGCGGGGGACCCAAGAGACCCAGTACTTC.

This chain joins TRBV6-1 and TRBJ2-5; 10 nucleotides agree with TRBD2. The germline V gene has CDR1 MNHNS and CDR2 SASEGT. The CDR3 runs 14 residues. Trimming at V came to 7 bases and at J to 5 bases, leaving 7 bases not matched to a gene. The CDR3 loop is CASTWYSGGETQYF. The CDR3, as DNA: TGTGCCAGCACCTGGTATAGCGGGGGGGAGACCCAGTACTTC.

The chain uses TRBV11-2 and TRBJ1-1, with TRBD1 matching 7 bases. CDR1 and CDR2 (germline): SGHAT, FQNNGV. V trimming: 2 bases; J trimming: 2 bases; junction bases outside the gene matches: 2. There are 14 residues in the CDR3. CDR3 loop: CASSLQGVNTEAFF. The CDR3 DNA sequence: TGTGCCAGCAGCTTACAGGGGGTCAACACTGAAGCTTTCTTT.

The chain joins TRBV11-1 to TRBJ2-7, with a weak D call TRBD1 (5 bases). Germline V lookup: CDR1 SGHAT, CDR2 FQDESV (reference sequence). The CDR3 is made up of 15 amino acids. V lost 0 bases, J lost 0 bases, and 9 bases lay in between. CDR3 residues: CASSLAGPGSYEQYF. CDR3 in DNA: TGTGCCAGCAGCTTAGCGGGGCCAGGCTCCTACGAGCAGTACTTC.

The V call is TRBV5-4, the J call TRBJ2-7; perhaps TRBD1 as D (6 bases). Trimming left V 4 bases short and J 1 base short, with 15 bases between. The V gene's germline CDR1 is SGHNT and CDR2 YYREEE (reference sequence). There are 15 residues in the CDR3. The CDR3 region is CASSLYRDNSYEQYV. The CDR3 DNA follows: TGTGCCAGCAGCCTTTACCGGGACAATTCCTACGAGCAGTACGTC.

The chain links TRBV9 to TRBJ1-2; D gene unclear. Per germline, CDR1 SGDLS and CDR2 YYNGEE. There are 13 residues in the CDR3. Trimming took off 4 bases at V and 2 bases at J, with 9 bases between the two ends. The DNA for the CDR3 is TGTGCCAGCAGCCCCTCTGAGAACTATGGCTACACCTTC. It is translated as CASSPSENYGYTF. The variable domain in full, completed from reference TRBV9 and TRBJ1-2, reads DSGVTQTPKHLITATGQRVTLRCSPRSGDLSVYWYQQSLDQGLQFLIQYYNGEERAKGNILERFSAQQFPDLHSELNLSSLELGDSALYFCASSPSENYGYTFGSGTRLTVV.

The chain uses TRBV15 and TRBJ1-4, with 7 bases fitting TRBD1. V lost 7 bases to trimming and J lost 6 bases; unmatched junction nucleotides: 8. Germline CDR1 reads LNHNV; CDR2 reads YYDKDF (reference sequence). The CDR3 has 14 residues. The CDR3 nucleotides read TGTGCCACCAACAGGGGAGGGGGTCATGAAAAACTGTTTTTT. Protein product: CATNRGGGHEKLFF. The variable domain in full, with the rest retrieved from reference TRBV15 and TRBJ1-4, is DAMVIQNPRYQVTQFGKPVTLSCSQTLNHNVMYWYQQKSSQAPKLLFHYYDKDFNNEADTPDNFQSRRPNTSFCFLDIRSPGLGDTAMYLCATNRGGGHEKLFFGSGTQLSVL.

DNA for the CDR3: TGTGCCAGTCGAAACCTACTGGAGACCCAGTACTTC. Protein: CASRNLLETQYF. J is TRBJ2-5 and V is TRBV28; no definite D call. The CDR3 runs to 12 residues. Germline loops: CDR1 MDHEN, CDR2 SYDVKM. Trimming stripped 9 bases from V and 5 bases from J, with 13 bases between.

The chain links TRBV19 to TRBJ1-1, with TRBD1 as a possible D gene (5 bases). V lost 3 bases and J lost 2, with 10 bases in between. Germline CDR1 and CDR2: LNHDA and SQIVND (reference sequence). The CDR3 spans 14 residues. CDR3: CASSIWRGNTEAFF. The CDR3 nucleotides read TGTGCCAGTAGTATTTGGAGGGGAAACACTGAAGCTTTCTTT.

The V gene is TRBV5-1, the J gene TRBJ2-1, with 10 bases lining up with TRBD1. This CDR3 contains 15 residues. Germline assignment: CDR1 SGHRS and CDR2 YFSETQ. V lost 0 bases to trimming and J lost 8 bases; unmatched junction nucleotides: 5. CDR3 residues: CASSLAGQGIDEQFF. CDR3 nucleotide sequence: TGCGCCAGCAGCTTGGCGGGACAGGGGATCGATGAGCAGTTCTTC. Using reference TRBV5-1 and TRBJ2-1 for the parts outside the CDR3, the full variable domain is KAGVTQTPRYLIKTRGQQVTLSCSPISGHRSVSWYQQTPGQGLQFLFEYFSETQRNKGNFPGRFSGRQFSNSRSEMNVSTLELGDSALYLCASSLAGQGIDEQFFGPGTRLTVL.

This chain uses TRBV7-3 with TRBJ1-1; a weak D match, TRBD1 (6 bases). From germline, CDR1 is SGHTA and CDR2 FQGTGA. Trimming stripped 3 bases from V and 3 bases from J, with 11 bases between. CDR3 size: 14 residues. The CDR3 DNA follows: TGTGCCAGCAGCTTGGGGGCGGCGTACACTGAAGCTTTCTTT. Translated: CASSLGAAYTEAFF.